This record concerns one T cell receptor beta chain sequence. The specificity of this receptor is unknown. Per-base quality was not reported, and no clone a single base away is much larger than it. This sample stems from a study of blood T cell repertoires in COVID-19 (dated by TCRdb to 2020 to 2021). For the wider study: Collaborator samples came from the United States, Italy and Spain and covered acute and convalescent phases of COVID-19. The prospective study material was composed of cDNA or gDNA derived from T cells, B-cell-depleted T cells, or PBMCs. Deeply sampled blood TCRbeta repertoires from subjects exposed to, actively infected with, or recovered from COVID-19 were included in the dataset. The repertoires were released in a freely available public database intended as a resource for research on the immune response to SARS-CoV-2. Samples were obtained from the ongoing ImmuneRACE study (first 160 participants) and from over a thousand subjects provided by 6 global collaborators. A de-identified subject ID, COVID-19 status, age in years and sex were almost always included in the sample metadata. Where HLA class I and class II types were available, the types were taken from metadata supplied by the sample provider, not from assay-based typing.

Study-wide conclusions, independent of this receptor: Clinical and demographic metadata were provided uncurated, with the amount varying by source and participant.

TCRbeta CDR3 regions were amplified from genomic DNA using the immunoSEQ Assay, a bias-controlled multiplex PCR. In the authors' own workflow: The number of nucleated cells in each sample was estimated from the amplification of reference gene primers within the assay. To quantify the absolute abundance of each unique TCRbeta CDR3 rearrangement, sequence reads were collapsed and filtered. For each sample, productive Simpson clonality was calculated as the square root of Simpson's diversity index across productive rearrangements. Imported from immuneACCESS, the table was reduced by TCRdb to in-frame sequences with V and J called. These copies leave out some clones; in studies compared against another copy, an unresolved V gene accounts for under half, and the cause of the remainder is not known. D and trimming were read from the DNA, whereas the V and J calls and clone size are those reported in that table. The sample includes approximately 180,000 clones, with about 90% observed a single time. The ten largest clones represent roughly 1.2% of the sample.

In the prospective study, participants were roughly 18 to 100 years old, resided in under 30 geographic areas of the United States, and were enrolled through a virtual design. Cohort assignment in the prospective study relied on participant-reported clinical history from a screening survey and a study questionnaire. In the prospective study, mobile phlebotomists collected whole blood, serum and a nasopharyngeal or oropharyngeal swab from each participant. Over a 2-month period, participants in the prospective study had the option of providing additional blood draws and questionnaires. Blood samples from the prospective study were shipped frozen or at room temperature prior to DNA extraction. The sequence was obtained from a human donor with acute COVID-19. The donor label of this sample is uncertain. The sequenced sample was PBMCs or T cells enriched from blood (not recorded which).

CDR3 protein: CASSLGPRGGRETQYF. DNA sequence: TGTGCCAGCAGCTTAGGACCGAGGGGAGGGCGAGAGACCCAGTACTTC. The V and J genes are TRBV13 and TRBJ2-5; 7 middle bases align to TRBD2. Relative to germline, V is missing 0 bases and J is missing 4 bases, with 8 bases of the junction outside any gene match. Per the germline V gene (reference sequence), PRHDT is the CDR1 and FYEKMQ is the CDR2. The CDR3 holds 16 amino acids from the cysteine to the phenylalanine. Only the CDR3 part of the read is kept: 48 bases, read in frame from the first base. Joined to the reference TRBV13 and TRBJ2-5 proteins, this CDR3 gives the full variable domain: AAGVIQSPRHLIKEKRETATLKCYPIPRHDTVYWYQQGPGQDPQFLISFYEKMQSDKGSIPDRFSAQQFSDYHSELNMSSLELGDSALYFCASSLGPRGGRETQYFGPGTRLLVL.